The 21 T cell receptor beta chains below come from one sample, sequenced in a study of human T cells and chemical hapten exposure. Library construction involved attaching unique molecular identifiers to individual cDNA molecules, which allowed quantitative, reproducible TCR counting. TCRdb reanalysed the reads using MiXCR and keeps one entry per CDR3 protein. The data hold 95,000 to 150,000 distinct CDR3 sequences, with approximately 9.3% observed a single time. Unfractionated whole blood yielded the extracted total RNA. What was sequenced was whole blood. These receptors came from a human donor in good health. Some clones in this sample may be carry-over from other donors' samples.

This clonotype was seen many times. This chain connects TRBV18 to TRBJ1-2; TRBD1 might be the D (5 bases). Germline-derived CDR1 and CDR2 are KGHSH and LQKENI. V lost 2 bases to trimming and J lost 9 bases, with 22 bases between them. This CDR3 contains 16 residues. DNA for the CDR3: TGTGCCAGCTCACCAGTCCCCCCCGAGGGGACGTCTCGCTACACCTTC. Amino acids: CASSPVPPEGTSRYTF.

V is TRBV5-6 and J is TRBJ1-1; D possibly corresponds to TRBD1 (5 bases). CDR1 SGHDT and CDR2 YYEEEE come from the germline V gene. The CDR3 has 15 amino acids. V was trimmed by 4 bases and J by 4 bases, leaving 17 bases between them. The CDR3 loop is CASSAPGVGGTEAFF. In nucleotides, the CDR3 is TGTGCCAGCAGCGCTCCGGGAGTCGGGGGCACTGAAGCTTTCTTT.

Ten or more counts support this clonotype. The V call is TRBV6-2 or TRBV6-3, the J call TRBJ1-1, with D maybe TRBD1 (5 bases). The CDR3 has 13 amino acids. Germline V gene data show CDR1 as MNHEY and CDR2 as SVGEGT. The ends were cut back, 7 bases at V and 1 base at J, with 10 bases in the middle. The CDR3 nucleotides are TGTGCCAGCACTCAACAGGAGAACACTGAAGCTTTCTTT. Encoded protein: CASTQQENTEAFF.

The rearrangement joins TRBV6-2 or TRBV6-3 to TRBJ1-1, with D unresolved. CDR1 and CDR2 (germline): MNHEY, SVGEGT. The CDR3 has 10 residues. V was pared by 6 bases and J by 7 bases, with 6 bases between. CDR3 sequence (DNA): TGTGCCAGCAGAAAGGGTGAAGCTTTCTTT. This codes for CASRKGEAFF.

This clonotype turned up a few times. The chain carries TRBV25-1 and TRBJ1-6; 9 bases map to TRBD1. CDR1 and CDR2 (germline): MGHDK, SYGVNS. CDR3 length: 19 amino acids. V lost 5 bases to trimming and J lost 3 bases; unmatched junction nucleotides: 14. The CDR3 is CASSRSVTGGLHYNSPLHF. For the CDR3, the DNA is TGTGCCAGCAGTCGATCTGTGACAGGGGGTCTACACTATAATTCACCCCTCCACTTT. Full variable domain (rest looked up from reference TRBV25-1 and TRBJ1-6): EADIYQTPRYLVIGTGKKITLECSQTMGHDKMYWYQQDPGMELHLIHYSYGVNSTEKGDLSSESTVSRIRTEHFPLTLESARPSHTSQYLCASSRSVTGGLHYNSPLHFGNGTRLTVT.

V is TRBV20-1 and J is TRBJ1-4; a possible D gene is TRBD1 (5 bases). V was shortened by 6 bases and J by 5 bases, with 16 bases between the two germline ends. Germline V lookup: CDR1 DFQATT, CDR2 SNEGSKA (reference sequence). The CDR3 totals 14 residues. DNA for the CDR3: TGCAGTGCCACGAGGGCCCAGGGAAATGAAAAACTGTTTTTT. Protein sequence: CSATRAQGNEKLFF.

V usage is TRBV5-1 and J usage is TRBJ2-3; 10 positions agree with TRBD2. Germline V lookup: CDR1 SGHRS, CDR2 YFSETQ. The CDR3 spans 16 residues. The ends lost 5 bases at V and 0 bases at J; junction bases unmatched: 6. CDR3 sequence: CASRGTSALSTDTQYF. The CDR3 DNA is TGCGCCAGCAGAGGGACTAGCGCCCTAAGCACAGATACGCAGTATTTT.

Many counts were recorded for this clonotype. The J gene is TRBJ1-1, the V gene TRBV5-1, with TRBD1 as a possible D gene (5 bases). This CDR3 contains 16 residues. V was trimmed by 4 bases and J by 4 bases, leaving 20 bases between them. From germline, CDR1 is SGHRS and CDR2 YFSETQ. Here the CDR3 DNA reads TGCGCCAGCAGCCAACCACCAAGAGACAGTGGCACTGAAGCTTTCTTT. This codes for CASSQPPRDSGTEAFF.

Points on this clonotype: A much more abundant neighbour one base away suggests this may be a read error. The rearrangement links TRBV5-1 to TRBJ1-4; a possible D gene is TRBD1 (6 bases). The length of the CDR3 is 14 residues. Germline V gene lookup returns CDR1 SGHRS and CDR2 YFSETQ. V dropped 5 bases and J dropped 5 bases, with 13 bases sitting between them. The chain's CDR3 is CASSMAGANEKLFF. The CDR3 nucleotides read TGCGCCAGCAGTATGGCAGGGGCGAATGAAAAACTGTTTTTT.

This clonotype has just a few counts. In DNA, the CDR3 is TGTGCCAGCAGTCTCCTGGGCAGTACGCAGTATTTT. It specifies CASSLLGSTQYF. This chain connects TRBV27 to TRBJ2-3, with unresolved D. The CDR3 has 12 amino acids. The germline V and J ends were trimmed by 5 bases and 8 bases, with 11 bases remaining between them. The germline V gene has CDR1 MNHEY and CDR2 SMNVEV (reference sequence).

This clonotype was seen a handful of times. The chain carries TRBV7-9 and TRBJ2-7, with unresolved D. The V and J ends lost 5 bases and 3 bases respectively, with 11 bases between them. In germline, CDR1 is SEHNR, CDR2 FQNEAQ (reference sequence). This CDR3 region has 13 residues. CDR3 bases: TGTGCCAGCAGCCCCGGTCTTATCTACGAGCAGTACTTC. Protein: CASSPGLIYEQYF.

The chain recombines TRBV29-1 with TRBJ1-2; D unresolved. V was trimmed by 0 bases and J by 5 bases, leaving 7 bases between them. Per the germline V gene, CDR1 is SQVTM and CDR2 is ANQGSEA. This CDR3 region has 12 residues. The CDR3 protein is CSVEDQGYGYTF. As DNA, the CDR3 is TGCAGCGTTGAAGATCAAGGATATGGCTACACCTTC.

V is TRBV30 and J is TRBJ1-5; D gene ambiguous. Germline V CDR1 and CDR2: GTSNPN, SVGIG (reference sequence). This CDR3 region has 13 residues. The V gene lost 3 bases and the J gene lost 0 bases, with 6 bases spanning the gap. CDR3 residues: CAWSPNSNQPQHF. The CDR3 coding sequence is TGTGCCTGGAGCCCCAATAGCAATCAGCCCCAGCATTTT.

The chain carries TRBV7-6 and TRBJ2-1, with D uncertain. The CDR3 has 15 amino acids. Trimming removed 4 bases at V and 7 bases at J, with 17 bases between. Germline CDR1 SGHVS, CDR2 FNYEAQ. The CDR3 region is CASSYARAPGNEQFF. DNA for the CDR3: TGTGCCAGCAGCTATGCCCGGGCACCCGGTAATGAGCAGTTCTTC.

The rearrangement uses TRBV10-3 and TRBJ2-7; possibly TRBD1 or TRBD2 for D (5 bases each). Germline assignment: CDR1 ENHRY and CDR2 SYGVKD. The CDR3 totals 16 residues. Trimming removed 1 base from V and 6 bases from J, with 19 bases in between. CDR3: CAISELTGRVVAEQYF. Written as DNA, the CDR3 is TGTGCCATCAGTGAGTTAACGGGGCGTGTGGTCGCCGAGCAGTACTTC.

The genes are TRBV10-2 and TRBJ2-1; a possible D gene is TRBD2 (6 bases). The CDR3 loop spans 17 amino acids. CDR1 is WSHSY and CDR2 is SAAADI in the germline V gene. V shed 0 bases and J shed 0 bases, with 12 bases lying between them. The DNA of the CDR3 is TGCGCCAGCAGTGAGTCTTTGGCGGGGAGCTCCTACAATGAGCAGTTCTTC. Protein sequence: CASSESLAGSSYNEQFF.

The J gene is TRBJ2-7, the V gene TRBV5-1, with 7 positions matching TRBD1. Trimming cost V 4 bases and J 3 bases; bases outside gene matches: 7. This CDR3 spans 14 amino acids. From germline, CDR1 is SGHRS and CDR2 YFSETQ. The CDR3 spells CASSPGTDLYEQYF. In DNA, the CDR3 is TGCGCCAGCAGCCCCGGGACAGACCTCTACGAGCAGTACTTC.

This sequence joins TRBV10-3 and TRBJ2-3; D gene unclear. This CDR3 has 16 amino acids. In germline, CDR1 is ENHRY, CDR2 SYGVKD. The V and J ends lost 5 bases and 0 bases respectively, with 15 bases between them. The CDR3 is CAISQPLVRSTDTQYF. The CDR3 region has the DNA TGTGCCATCAGTCAACCACTCGTTAGGAGCACAGATACGCAGTATTTT.

The sample holds many counts of this clonotype. The chain employs TRBV27 and TRBJ2-1; 7 bases fit TRBD1. Germline assignment: CDR1 MNHEY and CDR2 SMNVEV (reference sequence). CDR3 length equals 16 residues. V lost 6 bases to trimming and J lost 0 bases; unmatched junction nucleotides: 8. CDR3 nucleotide sequence: TGTGCCAGCAGCCGGGACAGACTTATCTCCTACAATGAGCAGTTCTTC. It translates to CASSRDRLISYNEQFF.

This clonotype was detected many times. V is TRBV27 and J is TRBJ1-6, with D uncertain. CDR1 and CDR2 from the germline V gene are MNHEY and SMNVEV (reference sequence). This CDR3 has 12 residues. V lost 4 bases and J lost 7, with 5 bases in between. The CDR3 sequence is CASSYPNSPLHF. CDR3 nucleotide sequence: TGTGCCAGCAGTTACCCGAATTCACCCCTCCACTTT.

The chain joins TRBV10-3 to TRBJ2-3; D is unclear. CDR3 length equals 14 residues. CDR1 and CDR2 (germline): ENHRY, SYGVKD. V dropped 4 bases and J dropped 2 bases, with 10 bases sitting between them. The chain's CDR3 is CAISGQISTDTQYF. CDR3 nucleotide sequence: TGTGCCATCAGTGGCCAGATCTCCACAGATACGCAGTATTTT.